This TCR beta chain derives from a study of cytomegalovirus exposure and HLA in healthy donors (TCRdb year 2017). About the full investigation: An earlier analysis of 587 of the donors reported approximately 280 Gb of sequence data and 90 million to 120 million unique TCR beta sequences obtained from about 180 million T cells. Typing coverage differed by locus: A, B, C, DRB1 and DQB1 were typed in about 620-640 donors, DQA1 in approximately 520, DPA1 in 606, and DPB1 in just under 490. On average, around 200,000 unique TCR beta nucleotide sequences were sequenced per donor among 398 genotyped donors of the cohort, with roughly 20% of those sequences being non-productive. High-throughput TCR immunosequencing, statistical association of individual TCRs with disease status, and machine learning were combined to predict cytomegalovirus infection status. The study used immunosequencing to profile the T cell repertoires of 666 subjects and linked those repertoires to cytomegalovirus serostatus. Along with the roughly 710-subject first cohort, a separate validation cohort of over a hundred different subjects was used. Both class I and class II loci were covered by HLA typing, at four-digit resolution. A later genetic analysis took genome-wide SNP genotypes for about three fifths of the roughly 670 donors and used that subset as a discovery cohort. Five DR-DQ haplotypes were treated as single units for association and clustering because of strong linkage in the cohort. Of the approximately 400 genotyped donors, approximately 82% fell in the genetic ancestry cluster associated with self-reported Caucasian donors. A later analysis re-examined previously published TCR beta repertoires from more than 600 donors and added high-resolution HLA genotyping to investigate patterns of TCR occurrence. Every discovery cohort repertoire had been produced on one sequencing platform. An early release that covered 640 HLA-typed donors contained around 330 gigabases of sequencing data and about 93 million unique TCR sequences. In an earlier analysis of 587 of the donors, high-throughput TCR beta sequencing was used to judge whether each TCR beta V gene segment behaved as functional or pseudogenic. The study aimed to test whether cataloging public T cell receptors could reveal signatures of past pathogen exposure. Donor age, sex, ethnicity and CMV serostatus were compiled alongside the repertoire data. The later analysis used no new phenotypic data to find candidate immune exposures, relying instead on TCR beta sequences and their occurrence across donors.

To prepare the library, the immunoSEQ multiplex PCR assay was applied. For the multiplex PCR, a mixture combining 60 forward primers for TCR Vbeta segments and 13 reverse primers for TCR Jbeta segments was used. A multiplex PCR assay on genomic DNA amplified the CDR3 region of rearranged TCR beta genes. Amplified TCR beta libraries were sequenced as 87-base-pair reads on the Illumina HiSeq System. The study's own analysis went as follows. A later analysis tallied approximately 87 million unique TCR beta chains across the 666 repertoires, and around 12 million of those chains were shared by two or more donors. Raw reads were error-corrected and collapsed into unique sequences with a nearest-neighbor algorithm that merged closely related sequences to remove PCR and sequencing errors. Alignment of CDR3 sequences to IMGT reference sequences was used to assign V, D and J gene segments. For a sequence to be retained, a match of at least six nucleotides to both a V gene segment and a J gene segment was required. A rearrangement counted as productive if the CDR3 had no stop codons and remained in frame with V and J, and every other rearrangement counted as non-productive. Following IMGT convention, CDR3 was defined as the stretch from the second conserved V-encoded cysteine up to the conserved J-encoded phenylalanine. Sequences without an unambiguous match to a single V gene segment were excluded from the earlier analysis of about 640 of the donors. In an earlier analysis of 587 of the donors, V segments were called functional above 56.7% productive rearrangements and were called segregating when the between-donor standard deviation exceeded 5%. A statistical classification framework was built to diagnose cytomegalovirus status from the catalog of TCR beta chain sequences. A later analysis assigned V and J genes by comparing TCR nucleotide sequences with IMGT/GENE-DB human TR gene sequences. The TCRdist pipeline was used in a later analysis to assign CDR3 sequences and most-parsimonious VDJ recombination scenarios. In a later analysis, each TCR beta chain was defined by its CDR3 amino acid sequence together with its V-gene family, and reads without a unique V-gene family were excluded. As a way to deal with suspected cross-contamination and a sequencing artifact, a later analysis dropped hundreds of nucleotide sequences that were highly shared and had low generation probability. For each public chain, a later analysis derived a clonal expansion index from normalized ranks of inferred template counts within each repertoire. In a later analysis, generation probabilities were computed using a VDJ recombination model fitted to out-of-frame rearrangements, and the results were checked against IGoR. Hypergeometric tests were used in a later analysis to score TCR-TCR, TCR-HLA and TCR-CMV co-occurrence, with a repertoire-size bias correction applied to the TCR pairs. A later analysis estimated false discovery rates by permuting HLA or CMV assignments 20 times. A later analysis grouped co-occurring TCRs with DBSCAN, adding TCRdist sequence similarity when clustering within HLA-allele-positive subsets. For co-occurrence clustering, repertoires with fewer than 30,000 or more than 120,000 public chains were excluded, along with five or six repertoires with anomalous nucleotide sharing. TCRdb holds this immuneACCESS table with in-frame rearrangements only. Some clones are missing; in checked studies, unresolved V genes explain under half, and the rest has no known cause. The D gene and trimming were derived from the DNA, and the V and J assignments and clone size from that table. This sample lists approximately 110,000 clones; 60% to 75% were detected once. The ten largest clonotypes hold 4% to 4.5% of the sample.

The cohort was made up of several hundred healthy bone marrow donors. Cohort members were all nominally healthy when sampled, although unrecorded immune exposures were likely present. The donor tested CMV seropositive and was one of the 289 seropositive cohort members. A peripheral blood sample was provided by each donor, and peripheral blood mononuclear cells were used for TCR beta sequencing. Genomic DNA extraction from the blood cell samples was performed with the Qiagen DNeasy Blood Extraction Kit. This clone was recorded only once. It has no known antigen specificity. Base qualities are missing; no much larger clone stands one base away. For CDR1 and CDR2, the germline V gene lists SQVTM and ANQGSEA. V ends up 2 bases short and J 3 bases short, with an unmatched junction base count of 5. Taken from cysteine to phenylalanine, the CDR3 has 15 residues. Only the CDR3 DNA stays, 45 bases, in frame from base 1.

The paper's findings and limits, for the study overall: In a later analysis, TCR association rates were found to vary across HLA loci, with the most associated TCRs seen for DRB1 alleles and the fewest for HLA-C alleles. Immune exposure information for the cohort was limited to CMV serostatus. The classifier was reported to diagnose cytomegalovirus status with high specificity and sensitivity in both the original and validation cohorts. The study listed 164 TCR beta chains as associated with cytomegalovirus. The 87-base-pair reads could not distinguish some IMGT-functional V segments, including TRBV6-2 and TRBV6-3, so those segments were excluded. It was suggested by the authors that the approach could potentially be generalized to other disease states and immunological phenotypes. A later analysis found that HLA-associated TCR beta chains were more clonally expanded and had lower generation probabilities than equally common non-associated chains. In a later genetic analysis, a missense DCLRE1C variant was associated with V-gene and J-gene trimming of TCR beta chains, and the association was replicated in an independent cohort. In a later analysis, several top co-occurrence clusters were reported to appear linked to parvovirus B19, influenza, CMV and Epstein-Barr virus. A later analysis found that most CMV-associated TCR beta chains appeared HLA-restricted, with HLA associations seemingly driven largely by CMV exposure. Sequencing depth was assumed to be roughly uniform across donors in the presence/absence analyses, though that assumption may not hold. In a later genetic analysis, fewer N-insertions in productive TCRs were reported among donors in an Asian-associated ancestry cluster than the approximately 710-donor mean. Most TCR sequences were seen in very few donors, while some public TCRs were found in many individuals. Linkage disequilibrium might explain the correlated functional status among segregating V segments, but an unknown experimental factor could not be excluded. A further reported finding was that TCR beta sequences accurately predicted the HLA-A and HLA-B alleles for most subjects in the first cohort. The earlier analysis of fewer than 750 of the donors excluded some 16 rarely observed V segments, including chromosome 9 orphons, because counts were too low. A cluster of highly shared sequence variants was judged likely to be a technical artifact of the sequencing pipeline. Because HLA typing was unavailable for some donors at each locus, only the typed subset was used in association tests. Assigning TCR associations to individual alleles was difficult when HLA alleles, especially DR and DQ, strongly co-occurred. This cohort had only TCR beta chains sequenced, and the lack of alpha or paired-chain data limited which features could be detected. At a false discovery rate of 0.05, a later analysis linked 16,951 TCR beta sequences to specific HLA alleles. A few of the identified cytomegalovirus-associated TCR beta chains were confirmed in vitro to be specific for cytomegalovirus antigens. An earlier analysis of approximately 530 of the donors showed that most TCR beta V segments appeared in productive rearrangements either about 87% or about 30% of the time, which broadly matched IMGT annotations.

The receptor was isolated from a woman between 45 and 65 years old in good health and CMV-seropositive. The V and J genes are TRBV29-1 and TRBJ2-3; TRBD2 agrees with 10 junctional bases. Sample: PBMCs. The CDR3 region has the sequence CSVEFASGGTDTQYF. The nucleotide sequence reads as follows: TGCAGCGTTGAATTTGCTAGCGGGGGAACAGATACGCAGTATTTT.